This T cell receptor beta chain is from a study of blood T cell repertoires in COVID-19. In the study overall: Some COVID-19 samples were acute and others convalescent; all came from the United States, Italy and Spain.

Per germline, CDR1 MNHEY and CDR2 SMNVEV (reference sequence). The ends were cut back, 6 bases at V and 7 bases at J, with 7 bases in the middle. The CDR3 runs to 12 residues. In the original workflow: Counts of nucleated cells, estimated from reference gene primer amplification, were obtained. Produced via immunoSEQ multiplex PCR; TCRdb's table is partial and in-frame only. The DNA gave D and trimming, while V, J and clone size come from that table. Of around 28,000 clones listed, about 91% are singletons. This clone was seen a single time. J is TRBJ1-6 and V is TRBV27, with D uncertain. This sequence originates from an older man with acute or convalescent COVID-19. The sample taken for sequencing was peripheral blood. The CDR3 here is CASSPRNSPLHF. The DNA of the CDR3 is TGTGCCAGCAGCCCCAGAAATTCACCCCTCCACTTT.